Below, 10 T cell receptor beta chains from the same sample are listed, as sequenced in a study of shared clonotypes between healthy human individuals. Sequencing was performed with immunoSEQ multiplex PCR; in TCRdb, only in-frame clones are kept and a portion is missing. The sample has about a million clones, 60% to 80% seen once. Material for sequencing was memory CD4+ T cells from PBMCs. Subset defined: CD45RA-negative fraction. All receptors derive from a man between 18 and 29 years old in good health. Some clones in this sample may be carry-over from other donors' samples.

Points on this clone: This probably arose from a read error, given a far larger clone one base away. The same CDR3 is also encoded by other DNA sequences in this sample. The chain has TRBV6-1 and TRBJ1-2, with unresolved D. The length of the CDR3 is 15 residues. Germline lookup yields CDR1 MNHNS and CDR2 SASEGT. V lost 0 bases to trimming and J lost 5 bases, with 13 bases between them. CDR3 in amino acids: CASSEASTGGYGYTF. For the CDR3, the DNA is TGTGCCAGCAGTGAAGCATCAACCGGCGGGTATGGCTACACCTTC.

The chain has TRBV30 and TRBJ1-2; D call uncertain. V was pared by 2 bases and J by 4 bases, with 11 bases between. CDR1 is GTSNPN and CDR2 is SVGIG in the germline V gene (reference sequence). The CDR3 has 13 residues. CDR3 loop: CAWSPDPGYGYTF. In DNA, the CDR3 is TGTGCCTGGAGTCCCGATCCCGGCTATGGCTACACCTTC. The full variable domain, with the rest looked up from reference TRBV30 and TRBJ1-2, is SQTIHQWPATLVQPVGSPLSLECTVEGTSNPNLYWYRQAAGRGLQLLFYSVGIGQISSEVPQNLSASRPQDRQFILSSKKLLLSDSGFYLCAWSPDPGYGYTFGSGTRLTVV.

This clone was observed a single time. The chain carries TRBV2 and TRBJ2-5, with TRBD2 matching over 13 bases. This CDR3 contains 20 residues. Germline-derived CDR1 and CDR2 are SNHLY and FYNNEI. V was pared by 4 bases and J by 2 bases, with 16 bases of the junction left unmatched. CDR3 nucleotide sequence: TGTGCCAGCAGTGGTCCCTCCGGGACTAGCGGGGCCGAGGGACAAGAGACCCAGTACTTC. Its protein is CASSGPSGTSGAEGQETQYF.

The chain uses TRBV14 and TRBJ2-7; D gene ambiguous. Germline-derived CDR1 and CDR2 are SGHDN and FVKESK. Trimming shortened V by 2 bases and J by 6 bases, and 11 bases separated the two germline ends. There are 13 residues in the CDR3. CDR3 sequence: CASSQIHHGEQYF. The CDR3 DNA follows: TGTGCCAGCAGCCAAATTCATCACGGCGAGCAGTACTTC.

The CDR3: CASFSGRHPNEQFF. CDR3 coding DNA: TGTGCCAGCTTTAGCGGGAGACACCCCAATGAGCAGTTCTTC. The chain uses TRBV18 and TRBJ2-1; TRBD2 agrees at 9 bases. After removal of 7 bases from V and 6 bases from J, the junction contained 7 bases not matched to a gene. Looked up from germline, CDR1 is KGHSH and CDR2 is LQKENI. The CDR3 spans 14 residues.

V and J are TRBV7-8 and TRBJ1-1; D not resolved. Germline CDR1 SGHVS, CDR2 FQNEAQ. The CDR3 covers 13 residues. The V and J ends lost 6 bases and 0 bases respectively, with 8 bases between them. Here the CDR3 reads CASRWVLNTEAFF. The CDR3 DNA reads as TGTGCCAGCAGGTGGGTCTTGAACACTGAAGCTTTCTTT.

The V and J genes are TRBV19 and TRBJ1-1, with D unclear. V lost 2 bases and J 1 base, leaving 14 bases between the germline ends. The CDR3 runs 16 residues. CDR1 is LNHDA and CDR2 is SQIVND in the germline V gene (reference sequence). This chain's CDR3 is CASSIRRSMGNTEAFF. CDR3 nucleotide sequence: TGTGCCAGTAGTATACGGAGGTCCATGGGGAACACTGAAGCTTTCTTT.

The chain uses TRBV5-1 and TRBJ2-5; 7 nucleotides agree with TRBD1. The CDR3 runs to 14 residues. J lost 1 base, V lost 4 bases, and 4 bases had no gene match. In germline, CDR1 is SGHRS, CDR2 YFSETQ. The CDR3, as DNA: TGCGCCAGCAGCATAGGGACAGTCCAAGAGACCCAGTACTTC. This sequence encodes CASSIGTVQETQYF.

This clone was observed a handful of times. Here the CDR3 reads CASSLGNTDGYTF. The CDR3 region has the DNA TGTGCCAGCAGCTTGGGAAACACAGATGGCTACACCTTC. V usage is TRBV5-6 and J usage is TRBJ1-2; D ambiguous. The CDR3 totals 13 residues. The V end was cut by 0 bases, the J end by 6 bases, with 9 bases between. Germline V gene lookup returns CDR1 SGHDT and CDR2 YYEEEE.

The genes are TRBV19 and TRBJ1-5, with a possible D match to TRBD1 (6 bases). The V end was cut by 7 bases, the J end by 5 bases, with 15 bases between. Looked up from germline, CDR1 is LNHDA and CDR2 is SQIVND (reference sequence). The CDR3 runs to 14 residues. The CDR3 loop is CASIKSGGYQPQHF. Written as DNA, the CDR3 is TGTGCCAGTATCAAGTCGGGGGGCTATCAGCCCCAGCATTTT.